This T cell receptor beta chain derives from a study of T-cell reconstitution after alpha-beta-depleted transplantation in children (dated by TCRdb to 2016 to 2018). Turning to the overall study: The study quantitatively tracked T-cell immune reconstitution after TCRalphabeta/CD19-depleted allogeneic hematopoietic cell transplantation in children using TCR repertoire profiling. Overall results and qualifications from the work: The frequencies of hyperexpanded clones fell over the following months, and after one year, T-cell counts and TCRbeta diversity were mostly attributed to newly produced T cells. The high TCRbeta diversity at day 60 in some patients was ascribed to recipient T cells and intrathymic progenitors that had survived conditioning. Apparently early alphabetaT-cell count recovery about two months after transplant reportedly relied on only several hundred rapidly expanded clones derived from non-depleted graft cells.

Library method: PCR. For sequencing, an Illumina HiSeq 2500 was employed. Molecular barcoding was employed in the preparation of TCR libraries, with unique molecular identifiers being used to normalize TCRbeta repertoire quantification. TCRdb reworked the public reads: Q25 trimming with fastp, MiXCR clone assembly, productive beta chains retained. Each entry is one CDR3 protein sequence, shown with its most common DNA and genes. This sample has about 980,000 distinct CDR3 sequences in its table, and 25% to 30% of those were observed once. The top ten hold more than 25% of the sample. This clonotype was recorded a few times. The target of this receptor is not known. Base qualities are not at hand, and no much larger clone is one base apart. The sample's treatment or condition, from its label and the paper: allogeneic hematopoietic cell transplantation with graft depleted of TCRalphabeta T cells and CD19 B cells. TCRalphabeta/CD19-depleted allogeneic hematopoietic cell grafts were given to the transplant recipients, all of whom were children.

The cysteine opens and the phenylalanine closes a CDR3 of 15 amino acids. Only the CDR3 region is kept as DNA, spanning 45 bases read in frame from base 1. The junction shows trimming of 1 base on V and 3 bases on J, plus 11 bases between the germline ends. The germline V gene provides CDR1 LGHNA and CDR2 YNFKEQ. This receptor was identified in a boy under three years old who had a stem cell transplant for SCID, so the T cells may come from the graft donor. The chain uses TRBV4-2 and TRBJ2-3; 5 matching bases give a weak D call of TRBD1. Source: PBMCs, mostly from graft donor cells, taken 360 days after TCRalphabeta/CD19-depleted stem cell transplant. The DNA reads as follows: TGTGCCAGCAGCCAAGCCAGGGCCCCTACAGATACGCAGTATTTT. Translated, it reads CASSQARAPTDTQYF.